This TCR beta chain was sequenced for a study of blood T cell repertoires in COVID-19. Here immunoSEQ multiplex PCR was the method, and the copy in TCRdb shows in-frame clones only, minus some. The sample consists of hundreds of thousands of clones, roughly 87% of them appearing once. The CDR3 spans 15 residues. Looked up from germline, CDR1 is MGHRA and CDR2 is YSYEKL. V was pared by 0 bases and J by 3 bases, with 9 bases between. Sequencing was carried out using PBMCs or T cells enriched from blood (not recorded which). J is TRBJ2-4 and V is TRBV4-1; tentatively, D is TRBD2 (6 bases). The sequence was collected from a woman aged 25 to 39 who had recovered from COVID-19. CDR3 DNA sequence: TGCGCCAGCAGCCAAGAGGAGGGTGGCAAAAACATTCAGTACTTC. Protein: CASSQEEGGKNIQYF.